This TCR beta chain was sequenced in a study of cytomegalovirus exposure and HLA in healthy donors. Concerning this clone: Other nucleotide sequences from this sample produce the same CDR3.

The PCR had 60 Vbeta and 13 Jbeta primers. TCRdb keeps only in-frame clones here, not all; method: immunoSEQ multiplex PCR. The sample records roughly 140,000 clones, approximately 83% being singletons. The sample was PBMCs. The receptor was isolated from a man aged 35-49 years in good health and CMV-seropositive.

CDR3 in DNA: TGTGCCAGCAGGCGCGAGGGAGCCTACGAGCAGTACTTC. Translated, it gives CASRREGAYEQYF. The chain couples TRBV11-2 to TRBJ2-7; tentative D call: TRBD2 (5 bases). The germline V and J ends were trimmed by 6 bases and 2 bases, with 11 bases remaining between them. The length of the CDR3 is 13 residues. CDR1 and CDR2 from the germline V gene are SGHAT and FQNNGV.